What follows is one TCR beta chain and its context. The study ran its PCR with 60 Vbeta and 13 Jbeta primers. Measured with immunoSEQ multiplex PCR; TCRdb has only the in-frame clones, and not every one. Here the sample spans under 200,000 clones, around 80% being singletons. The sample originates from a study of cytomegalovirus exposure and HLA in healthy donors. V was pared by 10 bases and J by 3 bases, with 16 bases of the junction left unmatched. The germline CDR1 and CDR2 sequences are MNHEY and SMNVEV (reference sequence). The CDR3 extends over 16 amino acids. The sequencing sample was made of PBMCs. The chain joins TRBV27 to TRBJ2-3; 7 bases map to TRBD1. This TCR was recovered from a woman aged 50 to 60 in good health and CMV-seropositive. CDR3 residues: CATSNRDRAGTDTQYF. The CDR3 DNA reads as TGTGCCACCTCCAACCGAGACAGGGCCGGGACAGATACGCAGTATTTT.